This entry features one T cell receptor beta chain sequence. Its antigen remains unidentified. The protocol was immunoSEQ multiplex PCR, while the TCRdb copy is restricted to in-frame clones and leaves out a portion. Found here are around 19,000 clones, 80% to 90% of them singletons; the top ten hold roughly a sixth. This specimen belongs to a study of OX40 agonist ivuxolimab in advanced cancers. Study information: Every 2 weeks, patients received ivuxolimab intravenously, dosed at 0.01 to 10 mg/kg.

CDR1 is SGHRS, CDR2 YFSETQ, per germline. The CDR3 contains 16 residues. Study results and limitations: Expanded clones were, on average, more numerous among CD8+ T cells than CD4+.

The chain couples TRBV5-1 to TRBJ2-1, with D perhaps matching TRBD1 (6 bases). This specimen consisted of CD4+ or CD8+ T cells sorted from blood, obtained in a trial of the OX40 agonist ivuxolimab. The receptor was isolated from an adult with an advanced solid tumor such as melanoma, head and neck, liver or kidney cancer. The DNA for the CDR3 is TGCGCGAGCCAAGTACCCAGGGGCTTCGGTTCGGATGAGCAGTTCTTC. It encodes CASQVPRGFGSDEQFF.